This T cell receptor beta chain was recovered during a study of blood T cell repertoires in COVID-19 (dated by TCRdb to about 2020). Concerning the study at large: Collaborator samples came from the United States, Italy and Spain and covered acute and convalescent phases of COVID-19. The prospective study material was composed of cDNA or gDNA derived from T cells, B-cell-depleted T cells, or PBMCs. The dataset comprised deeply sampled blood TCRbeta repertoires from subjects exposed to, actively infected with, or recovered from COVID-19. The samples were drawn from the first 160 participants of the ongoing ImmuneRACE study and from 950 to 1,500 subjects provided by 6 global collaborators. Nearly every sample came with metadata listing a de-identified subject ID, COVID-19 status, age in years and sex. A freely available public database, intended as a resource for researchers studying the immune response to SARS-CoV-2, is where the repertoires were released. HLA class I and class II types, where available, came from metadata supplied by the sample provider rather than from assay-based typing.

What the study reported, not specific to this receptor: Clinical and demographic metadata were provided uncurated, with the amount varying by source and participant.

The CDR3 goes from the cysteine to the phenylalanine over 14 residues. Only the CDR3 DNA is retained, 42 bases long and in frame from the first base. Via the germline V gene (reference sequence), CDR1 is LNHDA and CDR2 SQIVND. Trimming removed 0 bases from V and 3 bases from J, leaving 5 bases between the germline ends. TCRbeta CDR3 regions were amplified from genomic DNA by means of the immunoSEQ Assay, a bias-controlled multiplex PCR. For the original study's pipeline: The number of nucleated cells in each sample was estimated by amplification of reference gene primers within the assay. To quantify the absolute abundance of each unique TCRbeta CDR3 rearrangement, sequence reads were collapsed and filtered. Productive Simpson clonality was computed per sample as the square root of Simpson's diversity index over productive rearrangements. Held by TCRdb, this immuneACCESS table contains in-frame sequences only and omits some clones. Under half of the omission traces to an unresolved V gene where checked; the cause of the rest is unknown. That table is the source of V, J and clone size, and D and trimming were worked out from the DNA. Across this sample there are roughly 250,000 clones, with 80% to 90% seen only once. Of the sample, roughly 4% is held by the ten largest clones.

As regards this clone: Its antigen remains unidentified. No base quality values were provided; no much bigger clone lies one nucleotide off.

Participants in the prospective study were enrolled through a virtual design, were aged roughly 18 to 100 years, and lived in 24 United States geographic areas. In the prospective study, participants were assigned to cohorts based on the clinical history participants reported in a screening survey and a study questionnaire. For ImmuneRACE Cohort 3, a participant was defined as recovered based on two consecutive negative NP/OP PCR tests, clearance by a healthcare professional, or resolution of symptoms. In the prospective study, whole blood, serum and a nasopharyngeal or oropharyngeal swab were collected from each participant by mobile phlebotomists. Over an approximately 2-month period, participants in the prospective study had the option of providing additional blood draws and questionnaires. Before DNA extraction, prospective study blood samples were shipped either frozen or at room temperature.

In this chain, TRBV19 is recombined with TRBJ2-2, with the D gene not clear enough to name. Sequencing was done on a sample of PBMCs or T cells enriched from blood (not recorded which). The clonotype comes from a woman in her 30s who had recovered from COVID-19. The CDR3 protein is CASSIDRYTGELFF. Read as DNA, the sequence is TGTGCCAGTAGTATAGATCGGTACACCGGGGAGCTGTTTTTT.